The 20 T cell receptor beta chains reported below all come from one sample, sequenced in a study of post-analysis software for immune sequencing data (dated by TCRdb to the mid-2010s). Overall results and qualifications from the work: Roughly 5 TRBV segments, including TRBV5-6, TRBV5-1 and TRBV20-1, were significantly more frequent in patients than controls.

Their specific antigens are unknown. The library relied on PCR. The reads were generated on an Illumina HiSeq 2500. Unique molecular identifiers were incorporated into TCR beta cDNA libraries to reduce PCR and sequencing biases. TCRdb trimmed the raw reads at Q25, called clones with MiXCR and kept productive beta chains. Rows with one shared CDR3 protein collapse into an entry with the most common genes and DNA. The sample records more than 450,000 distinct CDR3 sequences, less than 40% of which are singletons. The ten largest clones take up approximately 6% of the sample. Sequenced input: blood. These TCRs come from a girl aged 2 to 17 with multiple sclerosis.

This clonotype was detected a few times. The genes are TRBV12-3 or TRBV12-4 and TRBJ1-5; D unclear. Trimming stripped 9 bases from V and 4 bases from J, with 13 bases between. The CDR3 consists of 13 residues. This CDR3 reads CASRESGNQPQHF. Here the CDR3 DNA reads TGTGCCAGTAGAGAGTCGGGGAATCAGCCCCAGCATTTT.

The CDR3: CASSAKVGYYEQYF. The CDR3, as DNA: TGTGCCAGCAGCGCCAAGGTAGGGTACTACGAGCAGTACTTC. V and J are TRBV21-1 and TRBJ2-7. TRBV21-1 is a pseudogene locus. This CDR3 contains 14 residues.

V gene TRBV12-3 or TRBV12-4 combines with J gene TRBJ1-2; TRBD1 is a possible D gene (5 bases). There are 13 residues in the CDR3. The V gene lost 1 base and the J gene lost 8 bases, with 11 bases spanning the gap. The CDR3 sequence: CASSLGVGDGYTF. The CDR3 bases are TGTGCCAGCAGTTTAGGGGTAGGGGACGGCTACACCTTC.

This clonotype was seen more than once but under ten times. The gene calls are TRBV20-1 and TRBJ2-5; 13 bases align to TRBD2. Germline loops: CDR1 DFQATT, CDR2 SNEGSKA (reference sequence). V lost 5 bases to trimming and J lost 3 bases; unmatched junction nucleotides: 9. CDR3 size: 16 residues. The CDR3 DNA reads TGCAGTGCTCCCGGGCCCGGGACTAGCGGGGAAGAGACCCAGTACTTC. As protein: CSAPGPGTSGEETQYF.

The rearrangement uses TRBV20-1 and TRBJ1-1; 9 nucleotides align to TRBD1. The V gene end was trimmed by 5 bases and the J gene end by 8 bases; junction bases not matched to a gene: 9. CDR1 and CDR2 (germline): DFQATT, SNEGSKA (reference sequence). The CDR3 length is 13 residues. CDR3 residues: CSAETGTGREAFF. As DNA, the CDR3 is TGCAGTGCTGAAACCGGGACAGGGAGAGAAGCTTTCTTT.

This clonotype was recorded a few times. V usage is TRBV5-1 and J usage is TRBJ1-4, with 11 nucleotides matching TRBD1. The germline gives CDR1 SGHRS, CDR2 YFSETQ. The V gene end was trimmed by 4 bases and the J gene end by 8 bases; junction bases not matched to a gene: 13. The CDR3 totals 17 residues. As DNA, the CDR3 is TGCGCCAGCAGCAAAGGGGACAGGGGGTTGGCGGACGAAAAACTGTTTTTT. Translating gives CASSKGDRGLADEKLFF.

This clonotype has a single count. A read error may produce the germline difference seen at one junction end. V gene TRBV11-2 combines with J gene TRBJ2-3, with D possibly TRBD1 on 6 matching bases. There are 14 residues in the CDR3. Germline V gene sequence: CDR1 SGHAT, CDR2 FQNNGV. For the CDR3, the DNA is TGTGCCGGCAGCTTAGGGGGTTTACCAGATACGCAGTATTTT. Translating gives CAGSLGGLPDTQYF.

The sample holds a few counts of this clonotype. The J gene is TRBJ1-4, the V gene TRBV19; D is uncertain. The germline V gene has CDR1 LNHDA and CDR2 SQIVND (reference sequence). The CDR3 sequence is 13 residues long. V lost 9 bases and J 6 bases, leaving 14 bases between the germline ends. The CDR3 reads CASRHQNYEKLFF. The CDR3 nucleotides read TGTGCCAGCAGACACCAAAATTATGAAAAACTGTTTTTT.

The chain is built from TRBV7-2 and TRBJ1-6, with 10 nucleotides matching TRBD1. This CDR3 has 17 residues. The V and J ends lost 5 bases and 10 bases, in that order; junction bases with no gene match: 14. Germline CDR1 is SGHTA and CDR2 is FQGNSA. CDR3 residues: CASSLLGIGQGGSPLHF. DNA for the CDR3: TGTGCCAGCAGCCTGCTAGGGATCGGACAGGGGGGGTCACCCCTCCACTTT.

This chain links TRBV11-2 with TRBJ2-6, with unresolved D. Germline-derived CDR1 and CDR2 are SGHAT and FQNNGV. Trimming pared 2 bases from V and 1 base from J, leaving 18 bases between. The CDR3 length is 19 residues. DNA for the CDR3: TGTGCCAGCAGCTTACGAGATTCCCTATTTCGGTCTGGGGCCAACGTCCTGACTTTC. Protein: CASSLRDSLFRSGANVLTF. The variable domain in full, with the rest retrieved from reference TRBV11-2 and TRBJ2-6, is EAGVAQSPRYKIIEKRQSVAFWCNPISGHATLYWYQQILGQGPKLLIQFQNNGVVDDSQLPKDRFSAERLKGVDSTLKIQPAKLEDSAVYLCASSLRDSLFRSGANVLTFGAGSRLTVL.

This clonotype showed up just a few times. Germline and junction disagree at one end, which may indicate a read error. The rearrangement uses TRBV3-1 and TRBJ2-5, with 8 bases identical to TRBD2. CDR3 size: 16 residues. CDR1 and CDR2 from the germline V gene are LGHDT and YNNKEL (reference sequence). The CDR3 is CASSHLRAGGKETQYF. The DNA for the CDR3 is TGTGCCAGCAGCCACCTCAGGGCGGGGGGCAAAGAAACCCAGTACTTC.

This clonotype was seen a few times. The chain uses TRBV20-1 and TRBJ1-2, with D possibly being TRBD1 (6 bases). From germline, CDR1 is DFQATT and CDR2 SNEGSKA (reference sequence). The CDR3 is 14 amino acids. V was shortened by 2 bases and J by 2 bases, with 12 bases between the two germline ends. CDR3 sequence: CSARLDSRNYGYTF. In DNA form, the CDR3 reads TGCAGTGCTAGACTGGACAGCAGGAACTATGGCTACACCTTC.

The genes are TRBV27 and TRBJ1-1; tentative D call: TRBD1 (5 bases). Germline V gene sequence: CDR1 MNHEY, CDR2 SMNVEV (reference sequence). Trimming left V 0 bases short and J 4 bases short, with 12 bases between. The CDR3 sequence is 15 residues long. CDR3 coding DNA: TGTGCCAGCAGTTTATCGCCCGGGGCCGGCACTGAAGCTTTCTTT. It is translated as CASSLSPGAGTEAFF.

A few counts support this clonotype. The J gene is TRBJ2-1, the V gene TRBV7-9; the match to TRBD2 covers 10 bases. The CDR3 has 14 residues. J gave up 9 bases and V 5 bases, and 7 bases lay outside the gene matches. CDR1 SEHNR and CDR2 FQNEAQ come from the germline V gene (reference sequence). CDR3 region: CASSPRVAGGEQFF. CDR3 nucleotides: TGTGCCAGCAGCCCTAGGGTAGCGGGAGGTGAGCAGTTCTTC.

The chain joins TRBV12-3 or TRBV12-4 to TRBJ1-5; D is unresolved. V lost 6 bases and J 6 bases, leaving 12 bases between the germline ends. The CDR3 is 13 residues long. Written as DNA, the CDR3 is TGTGCCAGCAGCCCGCAAACGGGTCAGCCCCAGCATTTT. Amino acids: CASSPQTGQPQHF.

This clonotype came up a few times. The chain couples TRBV7-3 to TRBJ2-1; the D is unclear. The CDR3 contains 15 residues. Germline V gives CDR1 SGHTA, CDR2 FQGTGA. The ends were cut back, 4 bases at V and 5 bases at J, with 15 bases in the middle. CDR3 nucleotide sequence: TGTGCCAGCAGCTCTCTATTGGGTATTGACAATGAGCAGTTCTTC. Protein product: CASSSLLGIDNEQFF.

V gene TRBV12-5 combines with J gene TRBJ2-1; TRBD1 agrees at 8 bases. Looked up from germline, CDR1 is LGHNT and CDR2 is FRNRAP. Unmatched junction bases numbered 11, after V lost 6 bases and J lost 7 bases. This CDR3 spans 15 amino acids. The CDR3 protein is CASGPGQGGRNEQFF. The CDR3 DNA reads TGTGCTAGTGGCCCCGGACAGGGTGGAAGGAATGAGCAGTTCTTC. The complete variable domain, with remaining parts taken from reference TRBV12-5 and TRBJ2-1, reads DARVTQTPRHKVTEMGQEVTMRCQPILGHNTVFWYRQTMMQGLELLAYFRNRAPLDDSGMPKDRFSAEMPDATLATLKIQPSEPRDSAVYFCASGPGQGGRNEQFFGPGTRLTVL.

J is TRBJ2-5 and V is TRBV20-1; tentatively, D is TRBD1 (6 bases). Germline CDR1 reads DFQATT; CDR2 reads SNEGSKA (reference sequence). The CDR3 has 13 amino acids. The V gene lost 8 bases and the J gene lost 2 bases, with 15 bases spanning the gap. CDR3 region: CSTLSGQQETQYF. CDR3 sequence (DNA): TGCAGTACCCTGAGCGGACAGCAAGAGACCCAGTACTTC.

Only a few counts were recorded for this clonotype. The chain links TRBV6-2 or TRBV6-3 to TRBJ2-5, with D tentatively TRBD2 (5 bases). This CDR3 is built from 17 residues. Trimming left V 2 bases short and J 2 bases short, with 18 bases between. Germline-derived CDR1 and CDR2 are MNHEY and SVGEGT. CDR3 loop: CASSYPRWSGLQETQYF. CDR3 in DNA: TGTGCCAGCAGTTACCCTCGATGGAGCGGTCTTCAAGAGACCCAGTACTTC.

The DNA for the CDR3 is TGTGCTAGTGGTCTCGTACATGGGGACTACAATGAGCAGTTCTTC. This translates into CASGLVHGDYNEQFF. The rearrangement joins TRBV12-5 to TRBJ2-1; D gene unclear. Per the germline V gene, CDR1 is LGHNT and CDR2 is FRNRAP. The CDR3 has 15 amino acids. V lost 5 bases, J lost 3 bases, and 14 bases lay in between.